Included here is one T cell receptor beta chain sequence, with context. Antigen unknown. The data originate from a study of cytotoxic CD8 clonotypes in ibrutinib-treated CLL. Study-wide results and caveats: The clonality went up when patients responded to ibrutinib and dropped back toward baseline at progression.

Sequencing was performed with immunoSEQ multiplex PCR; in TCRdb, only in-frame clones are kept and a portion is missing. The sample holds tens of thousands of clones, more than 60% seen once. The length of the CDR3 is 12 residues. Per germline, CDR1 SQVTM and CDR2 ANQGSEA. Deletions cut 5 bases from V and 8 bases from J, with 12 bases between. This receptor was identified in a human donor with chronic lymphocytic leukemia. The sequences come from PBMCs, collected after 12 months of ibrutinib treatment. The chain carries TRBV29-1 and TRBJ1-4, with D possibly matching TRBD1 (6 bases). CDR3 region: CSVSGVKEKLFF. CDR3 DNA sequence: TGCAGCGTTTCAGGGGTCAAGGAAAAACTGTTTTTT. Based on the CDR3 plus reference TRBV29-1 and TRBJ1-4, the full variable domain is SAVISQKPSRDICQRGTSLTIQCQVDSQVTMMFWYRQQPGQSLTLIATANQGSEATYESGFVIDKFPISRPNLTFSTLTVSNMSPEDSSIYLCSVSGVKEKLFFGSGTQLSVL.